This record looks at one T cell receptor beta chain sequence and its context. The target antigen is unknown. This record belongs to a study of cytomegalovirus exposure and HLA in healthy donors. About the study: According to later analysis, the same platform produced the 120 validation and approximately 630 first-cohort repertoires.

General observations from the study: Rarity characterized most TCR sequences, yet some public TCRs appeared in many donors. It was reportedly the case that the classifier diagnosed cytomegalovirus status with high specificity and sensitivity. Researchers catalogued about 150 TCR beta chains as cytomegalovirus-associated.

Germline CDR1 SQVTM, CDR2 ANQGSEA. This CDR3 region has 12 residues. V lost 4 bases and J 5 bases, leaving 11 bases between the germline ends. The protocol was immunoSEQ multiplex PCR, while the TCRdb copy is restricted to in-frame clones and leaves out a portion. The table includes fewer than 200,000 clones, about 90% detected once. The receptor was derived from a woman younger than 30 in good health and CMV-seropositive. This chain uses TRBV29-1 with TRBJ1-1; a weak D match, TRBD1 (5 bases). The sample consisted of PBMCs. CDR3 coding DNA: TGCAGCGTTGTTGTAAGGGGTACTGAAGCTTTCTTT. Its protein product is CSVVVRGTEAFF.